The rows below give T cell receptor beta chains drawn from one sample of a study of cytomegalovirus exposure and HLA in healthy donors. The table came from immunoSEQ multiplex PCR; TCRdb's copy has only in-frame clones and leaves some out. The table has some 110,000 clones, approximately 80% seen once; the top ten hold about 4.9%. Sequenced material: PBMCs. These receptors were obtained from a man aged 50-60 years in good health and CMV-seropositive. Both conserved end residues are part of each CDR3. D genes are given only for firm matches. Not every row has a clone size; where given, it reads once, few, many or a size class.

>-|TRBJ2-7|TRBD2|TRBV30
TGTGCCTGGAGTCGGCCAGCGGGGGACTACTACGAGCAGTACTTC
CAWSRPAGDYYEQYF
>-|TRBJ1-4|-|TRBV14
TGTGCCAGCAGCCAAGATGCGGGGGGTAATGAAAAACTGTTTTTT
CASSQDAGGNEKLFF
>-|TRBJ2-2|-|TRBV28
TGTGCCAGCAGTTCCCCGGGGGGCCACACCGGGGAGCTGTTTTTT
CASSSPGGHTGELFF
>-|TRBJ1-2|-|TRBV5-1
TGCGCCAGCAGCTTGGAGGGACATCACTACACCTTC
CASSLEGHHYTF
>-|TRBJ2-3|-|TRBV2
TGTGCCAGCAGCAGACAGTTGACTAGCACAGATACGCAGTATTTT
CASSRQLTSTDTQYF
>-|TRBJ2-7|TRBD2|TRBV7-8
TGTGCCAGCAATAATAGGGGAGGGCTAGGCGAGCAGTACTTC
CASNNRGGLGEQYF
>-|TRBJ1-1|-|TRBV29-1
TGCAGCGGGCGAGACTGGAACACTGAAGCTTTCTTT
CSGRDWNTEAFF
>-|TRBJ2-3|TRBD1|TRBV30
TGTGCCTGGAGTCTTCTGGACAGGGGGCGGACAGATACGCAGTATTTT
CAWSLLDRGRTDTQYF
>-|TRBJ1-6|-|TRBV5-6
TGTGCCAGCAGCTTCGGCGCGGAGAATTCACCCCTCCACTTT
CASSFGAENSPLHF
>-|TRBJ2-1|TRBD2|TRBV7-2
TGTGCCAGCAGCTGGACTAGCGGGGGGGACAATGAGCAGTTCTTC
CASSWTSGGDNEQFF
>once|TRBJ2-7|-|TRBV5-1
TGCGCCAGCAGCACTCCGGGACTCCAGGGCGTGAACGAGCAGTACTTC
CASSTPGLQGVNEQYF
>few|TRBJ2-1|TRBD2|TRBV10-3
TGTGCCATCAGTGTCGGGACTAGCCTAAGATCCAATGAGCAGTTCTTC
CAISVGTSLRSNEQFF
>-|TRBJ2-5|TRBD1|TRBV9
TGTGCCAGCAGCCCGAGGGACAGGGAACAAGAGACCCAGTACTTC
CASSPRDREQETQYF
>-|TRBJ1-4|TRBD1|TRBV5-6
TGTGCCAGCAGCTCTGGACAGGGAAGTGAAAAACTGTTTTTT
CASSSGQGSEKLFF
>once|TRBJ2-5|TRBD1|TRBV29-1
TGCAGCGTTGAAGAGGGCCAGGGGGCAAAGTACTTC
CSVEEGQGAKYF
>-|TRBJ1-6|-|TRBV11-1
TGTGCCAGCAGCCTACAGCCCGGGACAACGAATTCACCCCTCCACTTT
CASSLQPGTTNSPLHF
>-|TRBJ1-6|TRBD1|TRBV2
TGTGCCAGCGCCCGACAGGGGAGGAATTCACCCCTCCACTTT
CASARQGRNSPLHF
>-|TRBJ1-1|-|TRBV5-1
TGCGCCAGCAGCTTGGCATCGGCGGGGGACACTGAAGCTTTCTTT
CASSLASAGDTEAFF
>-|TRBJ2-3|TRBD2|TRBV7-2
TGTGCCAGCAGCCTGATAGCGGGAATCACAGATACGCAGTATTTT
CASSLIAGITDTQYF
>-|TRBJ2-7|TRBD1|TRBV5-1
TGCGCCAGCAGCTTGGGGCAGGGGGCAATGTACGAGCAGTACTTC
CASSLGQGAMYEQYF
>-|TRBJ1-1|TRBD1|TRBV7-2
TGTGCCAGCAGCGAGTTAGGACAGGGAGAAGCTTTCTTT
CASSELGQGEAFF
>once|TRBJ2-7|TRBD2|TRBV5-1
TGCGCCAGCAGCCGAGCGGCGGGGGGGCGGTATGGAGAGCAGTACTTC
CASSRAAGGRYGEQYF
>-|TRBJ1-2|-|TRBV5-1
TGCGCCAGCAGCCCATATAGCACAAATTTGGGTGGCTACACCTTC
CASSPYSTNLGGYTF
>once|TRBJ1-2|TRBD1|TRBV18
TGTGCCAGCTCCGTGGGACAGACTAACTATGGCTACACCTTC
CASSVGQTNYGYTF
>few|TRBJ1-3|-|TRBV5-4
TGTGCCAGCAGCTGGGGAGGGTATGGGGCCGGAAACACCATATATTTT
CASSWGGYGAGNTIYF
>-|TRBJ2-5|TRBD2|TRBV5-1
TGCGCCAGCAGCTTGGTCGGCGGGAGGGCCTCTCAAGAGACCCAGTACTTC
CASSLVGGRASQETQYF
>-|TRBJ1-2|TRBD1|TRBV6-4
TGTGCCAGCAGTGGGACGCCGGGACAGGACCTACGTGGCTACACCTTC
CASSGTPGQDLRGYTF
>once|TRBJ2-7|TRBD1|TRBV9
TGTGCCAGCAGCCCCGGACAGGGGTACTACGAGCAGTACTTC
CASSPGQGYYEQYF
>-|TRBJ1-1|-|TRBV18
TGTGCCAGCTCACCCCACAGGGATCTCAAAACTGAAGCTTTCTTT
CASSPHRDLKTEAFF
>-|TRBJ2-3|TRBD2|TRBV12-5
TGTGCTAGTGGTTTGTGGCGGGAGGGTCCCGTAAATACGCAGTATTTT
CASGLWREGPVNTQYF
>-|TRBJ2-7|-|TRBV11-2
TGTGCCAGCAGCTTAGACCCCGGGACTGACTACGAGCAGTACTTC
CASSLDPGTDYEQYF
>-|TRBJ1-2|-|TRBV19
TGTGCCAGTGGGGGGAAAATCGGTGGCTACACCTTC
CASGGKIGGYTF
>-|TRBJ2-1|TRBD1|TRBV5-6
TGTGCCAGCAGCTTCAGGGACAGGCAATACAATGAGCAGTTCTTC
CASSFRDRQYNEQFF